A single sample gave rise to the 32 T cell receptor beta chains below, sequenced in a study of a mutant IDH1 vaccine in newly diagnosed glioma. Data came from immunoSEQ multiplex PCR; TCRdb stores just in-frame clones and leaves some out. The sample contains 50,000 to 70,000 clones, roughly 84% of which appear only once. These TCRs are of unknown antigen specificity. This sample's time point: week 23, last vaccination. With topical imiquimod, each dose of the vaccine consisted of 300 ug of mutant IDH1 20-mer peptide. The starting material was PBMCs, obtained from a glioma patient whose treatment included an IDH1 peptide vaccine. These receptors came from a man aged 18-30 years with glioma.

The chain links TRBV29-1 to TRBJ2-3; D possibly corresponds to TRBD2 (7 bases). V shed 6 bases and J shed 0 bases, with 13 bases lying between them. The length of the CDR3 is 14 residues. The germline V gene has CDR1 SQVTM and CDR2 ANQGSEA. CDR3 DNA sequence: TGCAGCGTCTGGCGGGGGCCTAGCACAGATACGCAGTATTTT. The encoded protein is CSVWRGPSTDTQYF.

This chain joins TRBV6-5 and TRBJ1-4; TRBD1 might be the D (5 bases). Trimming pared 8 bases from V and 5 bases from J, leaving 12 bases between. The CDR3 runs 13 residues. Germline CDR1 is MNHEY and CDR2 is SVGAGI. The chain's CDR3 is CASGGGVNEKLFF. Written as DNA, the CDR3 is TGTGCCAGCGGTGGGGGGGTAAATGAAAAACTGTTTTTT.

As for this clone: At one of its ends the junction is not consistent with the germline gene, which may arise from a read error. The chain has TRBV7-7 and TRBJ1-2; D perhaps matches TRBD1 (6 bases). CDR1 and CDR2 (germline): SSHAT, FNYEAQ (reference sequence). This CDR3 region has 15 residues. The CDR3 bases are TGTGCTAGCAGCTCTCAGGGGATCGGCGACTATGGCTACACCTTC. This sequence encodes CASSSQGIGDYGYTF.

V usage is TRBV30 and J usage is TRBJ1-2, with 7 bases fitting TRBD1. CDR3 length: 10 amino acids. Per germline, CDR1 GTSNPN and CDR2 SVGIG (reference sequence). V trimming: 7 bases; J trimming: 9 bases; junction bases outside the gene matches: 5. The CDR3 coding sequence is TGTGCCTTCGGACAGGCTCGCTACACCTTC. Residues: CAFGQARYTF.

This sequence joins TRBV4-3 and TRBJ2-7; no clear D gene. The CDR3 is 15 residues long. Germline V gives CDR1 LGHNA, CDR2 YSLEER. The V end was cut by 0 bases, the J end by 2 bases, with 11 bases between. CDR3 sequence (DNA): TGCGCCAGCAGCCAAGATTGGGCCGCGACCTACGAGCAGTACTTC. Translating it yields CASSQDWAATYEQYF.

About this clone: Mismatch with germline at one junction end may stem from a read error. The rearrangement uses TRBV7-7 and TRBJ1-4; 9 bases are shared with TRBD1. CDR1 and CDR2 (germline): SSHAT, FNYEAQ (reference sequence). This CDR3 region has 15 residues. The CDR3 region is CASSPGTGRSEKLFF. Written as DNA, the CDR3 is TGTGCTAGCAGCCCCGGGACAGGGAGATCTGAAAAACTGTTTTTT.

The genes are TRBV5-5 and TRBJ2-7; D might be TRBD1 (6 bases). CDR1 SGHKS and CDR2 YYEKEE come from the germline V gene (reference sequence). The V end lost 1 base, the J end lost 0 bases, and 11 bases lay between the germline ends. This CDR3 has 15 residues. The CDR3 here is CASSLRTDGSYEQYF. The CDR3 DNA reads as TGTGCCAGCAGCTTGCGGACAGATGGCTCCTACGAGCAGTACTTC.

The V and J genes are TRBV2 and TRBJ1-5, with D perhaps matching TRBD1 (6 bases). The germline V gene encodes CDR1 SNHLY and CDR2 FYNNEI. Trimming left V 5 bases short and J 1 base short, with 21 bases between. CDR3 length: 18 residues. The CDR3 region has the DNA TGTGCCAGCAGTCAGGAGGGTTTCCTCAGGGGCAGCAATCAGCCCCAGCATTTT. This translates into CASSQEGFLRGSNQPQHF.

This clone was seen only once. The chain carries TRBV6-5 and TRBJ1-2; D remains ambiguous. This CDR3 is 13 amino acids long. V was pared by 5 bases and J by 3 bases, with 10 bases between. In germline, CDR1 is MNHEY, CDR2 SVGAGI. CDR3 nucleotide sequence: TGTGCCAGCAGTCAATCGAACTACTATGGCTACACCTTC. It is translated as CASSQSNYYGYTF.

The table lists this clone with a few counts. V usage is TRBV2 and J usage is TRBJ1-1; tentative D call: TRBD1 (5 bases). The CDR3 has 13 amino acids. V dropped 7 bases and J dropped 5 bases, with 14 bases sitting between them. Germline lookup yields CDR1 SNHLY and CDR2 FYNNEI. The CDR3 DNA reads as TGTGCCAGCAATTTTAGGGGAGGGACTGAAGCTTTCTTT. It translates to CASNFRGGTEAFF.

The chain couples TRBV27 to TRBJ2-5; 9 bases agree with TRBD2. CDR3 size: 19 residues. Germline CDR1 MNHEY, CDR2 SMNVEV (reference sequence). The junction had 24 bases not matched to a gene; V was cut back by 8 bases and J by 5 bases. In nucleotides, the CDR3 is TGTGCCAGCCCTTTCAAGAGTGGGATTAGCGGGAGATATAGTGAGACCCAGTACTTC. It translates to CASPFKSGISGRYSETQYF.

This chain connects TRBV4-2 to TRBJ2-5; D is ambiguous. From germline, CDR1 is LGHNA and CDR2 YNFKEQ. This CDR3 has 15 residues. V was pared by 3 bases and J by 2 bases, with 13 bases between. The CDR3 DNA follows: TGTGCCAGCAGCCAGTTCGGTCAGAGGCAAGAGACCCAGTACTTC. Protein sequence: CASSQFGQRQETQYF.

The rearrangement uses TRBV7-9 and TRBJ1-2, with D maybe TRBD1 (5 bases). Per germline, CDR1 SEHNR and CDR2 FQNEAQ (reference sequence). CDR3 length: 14 amino acids. With 1 base removed from V and 6 bases from J, the gap between germline ends came to 12 bases. The CDR3 reads CASSLVGGAHGYTF. CDR3 DNA: TGTGCCAGCAGCTTAGTTGGCGGGGCTCATGGCTACACCTTC.

The chain recombines TRBV9 with TRBJ2-1, with 12 positions matching TRBD2. With V trimmed by 2 bases and J by 7 bases, 4 bases remained unmatched. The germline CDR1 and CDR2 sequences are SGDLS and YYNGEE. This CDR3 has 15 amino acids. The CDR3 nucleotides read TGTGCCAGCAGCGTTACTAGCGGGGGGAGGAATGAGCAGTTCTTC. It encodes CASSVTSGGRNEQFF.

The chain uses TRBV27 and TRBJ1-2; 12 nucleotides match TRBD1. V shed 0 bases and J 3 bases; nucleotides not matched to a gene: 8. The germline CDR1 and CDR2 sequences are MNHEY and SMNVEV (reference sequence). There are 18 residues in the CDR3. In nucleotides, the CDR3 is TGTGCCAGCAGTTTATCACAGGGGACAGGGGGCAAAGACTATGGCTACACCTTC. This translates into CASSLSQGTGGKDYGYTF.

As concerns this clone: Germline is not matched at one junction end, which may reflect a read error. The rearrangement links TRBV30 to TRBJ2-7; D uncertain. The CDR3 spans 13 residues. Germline values: CDR1 GTSNPN, CDR2 SVGIG (reference sequence). The CDR3 reads CTWSETSSGEQYF. In nucleotides, the CDR3 is TGTACCTGGAGCGAGACGTCCTCAGGCGAGCAGTACTTC.

The genes are TRBV27 and TRBJ1-1; D is possibly TRBD1 (5 bases). The CDR3 loop spans 14 amino acids. Deletions cut 8 bases from V and 1 base from J, with 14 bases between. The germline V gene encodes CDR1 MNHEY and CDR2 SMNVEV (reference sequence). The CDR3 region is CASRGGEENTEAFF. DNA for the CDR3: TGTGCCAGCCGTGGGGGTGAGGAGAACACTGAAGCTTTCTTT.

This clone was found a few times. The chain's CDR3 is CASRPRALYEQYF. CDR3 coding DNA: TGTGCCAGCAGGCCCCGGGCCCTCTACGAGCAGTACTTC. V and J are TRBV6-6 and TRBJ2-7; D gene ambiguous. Germline V lookup: CDR1 MNHNY, CDR2 SVGAGI (reference sequence). Trimming stripped 6 bases from V and 3 bases from J, with 12 bases between. The CDR3 is 13 amino acids.

The chain links TRBV4-3 to TRBJ1-2; unclear D gene. V shed 0 bases and J shed 4 bases, with 9 bases lying between them. Looked up from germline, CDR1 is LGHNA and CDR2 is YSLEER. The CDR3 has 14 residues. The CDR3 loop reads CASSQDLSPYGYTF. The CDR3 bases are TGCGCCAGCAGCCAAGATCTTAGTCCCTATGGCTACACCTTC.

J is TRBJ2-2 and V is TRBV4-3; 8 positions match TRBD2. The junction had 6 bases not matched to a gene; V was cut back by 0 bases and J by 6 bases. The CDR3 runs to 16 residues. Germline V gene lookup returns CDR1 LGHNA and CDR2 YSLEER. The CDR3 is CASSQDAGGASGELFF. The CDR3 DNA is TGCGCCAGCAGCCAAGATGCGGGGGGCGCGTCCGGGGAGCTGTTTTTT.

V gene TRBV5-1 combines with J gene TRBJ1-4; D remains unclear. Germline-derived CDR1 and CDR2 are SGHRS and YFSETQ. This CDR3 has 15 amino acids. V lost 0 bases to trimming and J lost 4 bases, with 10 bases between them. CDR3 amino acids: CASSLEQSFNEKLFF. DNA of the CDR3: TGCGCCAGCAGCTTGGAACAATCTTTTAATGAAAAACTGTTTTTT.

The J gene is TRBJ2-3, the V gene TRBV11-2, with 14 bases aligning to TRBD2. CDR1 is SGHAT, CDR2 FQNNGV, per germline. This CDR3 has 18 residues. The J segment lost 4 bases and the V segment lost 3 bases, leaving 9 bases of the junction unmatched. The CDR3 is CASSLNKGTSGGADTQYF. The DNA for the CDR3 is TGTGCCAGCAGCTTGAATAAAGGGACTAGCGGGGGAGCAGATACGCAGTATTTT.

This clone was seen just once. V usage is TRBV19 and J usage is TRBJ2-5; D is uncertain. The CDR3 totals 14 residues. V lost 3 bases and J 5 bases, leaving 13 bases between the germline ends. From germline, CDR1 is LNHDA and CDR2 SQIVND (reference sequence). CDR3 sequence reads: CASSMPPPRETQYF. CDR3 nucleotides: TGTGCCAGTAGTATGCCCCCTCCGCGGGAGACCCAGTACTTC. Supplemented by reference TRBV19 and TRBJ2-5, the full variable domain reads DGGITQSPKYLFRKEGQNVTLSCEQNLNHDAMYWYRQDPGQGLRLIYYSQIVNDFQKGDIAEGYSVSREKKESFPLTVTSAQKNPTAFYLCASSMPPPRETQYFGPGTRLLVL.

The chain combines TRBV29-1 with TRBJ1-2; no clear D gene. The CDR3 sequence is 15 residues long. The V gene's germline CDR1 is SQVTM and CDR2 ANQGSEA. Trimming took 6 bases from V and 0 from J, leaving 17 bases between them. CDR3: CSVSAGMRANYGYTF. DNA for the CDR3: TGCAGCGTCTCCGCCGGGATGAGGGCTAACTATGGCTACACCTTC.

The rearrangement joins TRBV19 to TRBJ2-3; D is perhaps TRBD2 (5 bases). The CDR3 is 13 residues long. V gave up 8 bases and J gave up 5 bases, with 14 bases separating them. Germline CDR1 LNHDA, CDR2 SQIVND (reference sequence). The CDR3 coding sequence is TGTGCCAGTGCCTCCCTCGGAGGAGATACGCAGTATTTT. This sequence encodes CASASLGGDTQYF.

This chain links TRBV7-2 with TRBJ1-2, with D tentatively TRBD1 (6 bases). This CDR3 spans 15 amino acids. With 5 bases removed from V and 2 bases from J, the gap between germline ends came to 15 bases. From germline, CDR1 is SGHTA and CDR2 FQGNSA. The CDR3 region is CASSEQGGGNYGYTF. The CDR3 DNA reads as TGTGCCAGCAGCGAACAGGGAGGGGGGAACTATGGCTACACCTTC.

The genes are TRBV5-4 and TRBJ1-6; D call uncertain. CDR1 and CDR2 (germline): SGHNT, YYREEE (reference sequence). The CDR3 length is 14 residues. V shed 1 base and J shed 5 bases, with 7 bases lying between them. This chain's CDR3 is CASSLKDNNSPLHF. The CDR3 DNA sequence: TGTGCCAGCAGCTTGAAGGATAATAATTCACCCCTCCACTTT. The variable domain in full, with the rest retrieved from reference TRBV5-4 and TRBJ1-6, is ETGVTQSPTHLIKTRGQQVTLRCSSQSGHNTVSWYQQALGQGPQFIFQYYREEENGRGNFPPRFSGLQFPNYSSELNVNALELDDSALYLCASSLKDNNSPLHFGNGTRLTVT.

The chain has TRBV11-2 and TRBJ1-3; 7 nucleotides match TRBD1. Trimming removed 5 bases from V and 4 bases from J; junction bases left unmatched: 20. The CDR3 consists of 19 residues. Germline V gene lookup returns CDR1 SGHAT and CDR2 FQNNGV. The CDR3 reads CASSRRQGVAGGSGNTIYF. As DNA, the CDR3 is TGTGCCAGCAGCCGCCGGCAGGGGGTCGCGGGAGGTTCCGGAAACACCATATATTTT.

This rearrangement joins TRBV6-6 to TRBJ1-2; D is ambiguous. This CDR3 is built from 13 residues. Trimming removed 0 bases from V and 5 bases from J, with 7 bases in between. In germline, CDR1 is MNHNY, CDR2 SVGAGI (reference sequence). The DNA for the CDR3 is TGTGCCAGCAGTTACTCGGCCACGTATGGCTACACCTTC. Encoded protein: CASSYSATYGYTF.

V is TRBV7-3 and J is TRBJ2-2; no firm D call. This CDR3 is 15 amino acids long. V shed 0 bases and J shed 3 bases, with 8 bases lying between them. Germline CDR1 is SGHTA and CDR2 is FQGTGA. CDR3 DNA: TGTGCCAGCAGCTTAACAGGGTGGGACACCGGGGAGCTGTTTTTT. Protein product: CASSLTGWDTGELFF.

This rearrangement joins TRBV30 to TRBJ2-6, with unresolved D. This CDR3 spans 14 amino acids. Germline CDR1 is GTSNPN and CDR2 is SVGIG (reference sequence). V was clipped by 1 base and J by 0 bases, with 4 bases between them. Here the CDR3 reads CAWSESSGANVLTF. The CDR3 coding sequence is TGTGCCTGGAGTGAGAGCTCTGGGGCCAACGTCCTGACTTTC.

The genes are TRBV6-5 and TRBJ2-3; 10 nucleotides align to TRBD2. V was pared by 7 bases and J by 3 bases, with 4 bases of the junction left unmatched. The CDR3 has 14 residues. The germline CDR1 and CDR2 sequences are MNHEY and SVGAGI. The CDR3 sequence is CASKIAGGTDTQYF. CDR3 DNA sequence: TGTGCCAGCAAGATAGCGGGAGGAACAGATACGCAGTATTTT.